This T cell receptor beta chain was obtained from a study of blood T cell repertoires in COVID-19 (dated by TCRdb to 2019 to 2021). At the level of the whole study: The collaborator samples originated in the United States, Italy and Spain and spanned the acute and convalescent phases of COVID-19. The prospective study material was composed of cDNA or gDNA derived from T cells, B-cell-depleted T cells, or PBMCs. Deeply sampled blood TCRbeta repertoires from subjects exposed to, actively infected with, or recovered from COVID-19 were included in the dataset. The repertoires were released in a freely available public database meant as a resource for research on the immune response to SARS-CoV-2. Samples came from the ongoing ImmuneRACE study (first 160 participants) plus 1,254 subjects from 6 global collaborators. The sample metadata nearly always contained a de-identified subject ID, COVID-19 status, age in years and sex. HLA class I and class II types, where available, came from metadata supplied by the sample provider rather than from assay-based typing. The paper as a whole reports these results and caveats: The amount of clinical and demographic metadata varied by source and participant and was provided uncurated.

Each collaborating institution followed its own protocols to collect whole blood in K2EDTA tubes. Collaborator samples were shipped for TCRbeta analysis as frozen whole blood, isolated PBMCs, or DNA extracted from either sample type. This clone was observed once. What antigen it recognizes has not been identified. No base qualities exist here, and no much larger clone lies one base off it. V is shortened by 4 bases, J by 4 bases, and the region joining them spans 11 bases. The CDR3 numbers 14 residues from cysteine through phenylalanine. Only CDR3 DNA is held: 42 bases, read in frame from base 1. For CDR1 and CDR2, the germline V gene (reference sequence) lists LGHDT and YNNKEL. TCRbeta CDR3 regions were amplified from genomic DNA by means of the immunoSEQ Assay, a bias-controlled multiplex PCR. As for the original processing: The number of nucleated cells in each sample was estimated by amplification of reference gene primers within the assay. Sequence reads were collapsed and filtered to measure the absolute abundance of every unique TCRbeta CDR3 rearrangement. For each sample, productive Simpson clonality was calculated as the square root of Simpson's diversity index over productive rearrangements. TCRdb provides this immuneACCESS table in a form limited to in-frame rearrangements. Some clones are lacking; in checked studies, under half of them reflect an unresolved V gene, and why the rest are absent is not known. The V and J calls and clone size were taken over from that table, and D and trimming were inferred from the DNA. The sample data list some 76,000 clones, and approximately 80% of these were observed just once. The ten largest make up 15% to 20% of the sample.

The sequenced sample was peripheral blood. This TCR was sampled from a woman in her sixties or seventies with acute or convalescent COVID-19. The chain was built from TRBV3-1 (or the pseudogene TRBV3-2) and TRBJ2-1; matching of 5 bases hints at TRBD1 as the D gene. CDR3 reads: CASSLQTGYNEQFF. The DNA is TGTGCCAGCAGCCTCCAAACAGGTTACAATGAGCAGTTCTTC.